This T cell receptor beta chain was sequenced for a study of blood T cell repertoires in COVID-19. Study as a whole: T cells, B-cell-depleted T cells, or PBMCs provided the cDNA or gDNA that served as material.

This CDR3 region has 14 residues. V lost 3 bases, J lost 15 bases, and 19 bases lay in between. From germline, CDR1 is SGDLS and CDR2 YYNGEE. Under the authors' procedure: It was from reference gene primer amplification that nucleated cell counts were estimated. Some clones are missing from TCRdb's copy, which holds only in-frame ones; the method was immunoSEQ multiplex PCR. The D gene and trimming were derived from the DNA, and the V and J assignments and clone size from that table. Here the sample spans approximately 220,000 clones, approximately 83% being singletons. Sequencing was carried out using peripheral blood. The chain carries TRBV9 and TRBJ1-6; TRBD1 is a possible D gene (5 bases). The clonotype comes from a woman aged 30 to 39 who had recovered from COVID-19. This CDR3 reads CASSGDRHPSRLHF. The CDR3, as DNA: TGTGCCAGCAGCGGAGACAGACACCCCTCTCGCCTCCACTTT.